This T cell receptor (beta chain) stems from a study of regulatory T cells in long-lasting Graves disease. Whole-study findings and limits: The persistent group shared about 2,500 public clonotypes, more than the roughly 970 shared by new patients.

Ten or more counts support this clonotype. The antigen remains undetermined. Sample time point: newly diagnosed GD, antithyroid drugs for less than 3 months. PBMC RNA was the source of the TCR library. Through Arm-PCR of CDR3 regions and iRepertoire HTBI primers, TCR beta libraries were built. In the original workflow: Samples jointly harbored fewer than 70 TRBV and over 11 TRBJ segments. TCRdb redid the calling of the multiplex PCR reads with MiXCR, one entry per CDR3 protein. The V and J calls and clone size come from TCRdb's table, not from the authors' own analysis. The data contain a few hundred thousand distinct CDR3 sequences, roughly 15% of them singletons. The CDR3 is 14 residues long. The germline CDR1 and CDR2 sequences are MDHEN and SYDVKM. With 3 bases removed from V and 4 bases from J, the gap between germline ends came to 12 bases. The data also belong to a second study, concerning T cells in Graves' hyperthyroidism and ophthalmopathy.

Sequenced here: peripheral blood mononuclear cells (PBMCs), sampled at new diagnosis, from a patient treated with antithyroid drugs. This TCR derives from a woman younger than 30 with Graves disease. The chain links TRBV28 to TRBJ1-2, with D possibly being TRBD1 (5 bases). CDR3 amino acids: CASSFVTEIYGYTF. CDR3 sequence (DNA): TGTGCCAGCAGTTTCGTGACAGAGATCTATGGCTACACCTTC.